This TCR beta chain was sequenced during a study of T cell responses to AZD1222 COVID-19 vaccine. Here immunoSEQ multiplex PCR was the method, and the copy in TCRdb shows in-frame clones only, minus some. This table has some 100,000 clones, over 80% appearing once. V shed 4 bases and J 3 bases; nucleotides not matched to a gene: 2. Germline CDR1 is MNHEY and CDR2 is SVGAGI. The CDR3 sequence is 14 residues long. The sequence was obtained from an adult in good health. Sequenced here: peripheral blood, sampled on day 0 of AZD1222 vaccination. V is TRBV6-5 and J is TRBJ1-1; 10 bases align to TRBD1. The CDR3 loop is CASSWGTGDTEAFF. CDR3 DNA sequence: TGTGCCAGCAGTTGGGGGACAGGGGACACTGAAGCTTTCTTT.